The clone carrying this T cell receptor beta chain was counted at least ten times. Its antigen is undetermined. In TCRdb, the reads were re-called with MiXCR into one record per CDR3 protein. The sample carries about 500,000 distinct CDR3 sequences, 25% to 35% recorded once. The V end was cut by 5 bases, the J end by 10 bases, with 9 bases between. The germline V gene encodes CDR1 LNHDA and CDR2 SQIVND (reference sequence). The CDR3 loop spans 11 amino acids. The data derive from a study of T cell repertoires in cytomegalovirus infection. As for the study in general: Shared public TCR beta signatures pointed to both CMV infection and a matching HLA type. Study observations and caveats: CMV-specific TCR beta clonotypes restricted by HLA-C were the ones dominating the ex vivo response.

The chain recombines TRBV19 with TRBJ2-1; D gene unclear. The sequencing used cultured PBMCs, collected from culture after CMV antigen stimulation. The sequence derives from a human donor in good health (CMV status not recorded). Some clones in this sample may be carry-over from other donors' samples. CDR3 loop: CASSYGLEQFF. The CDR3 DNA is TGTGCCAGTAGTTACGGGTTGGAGCAGTTCTTC.